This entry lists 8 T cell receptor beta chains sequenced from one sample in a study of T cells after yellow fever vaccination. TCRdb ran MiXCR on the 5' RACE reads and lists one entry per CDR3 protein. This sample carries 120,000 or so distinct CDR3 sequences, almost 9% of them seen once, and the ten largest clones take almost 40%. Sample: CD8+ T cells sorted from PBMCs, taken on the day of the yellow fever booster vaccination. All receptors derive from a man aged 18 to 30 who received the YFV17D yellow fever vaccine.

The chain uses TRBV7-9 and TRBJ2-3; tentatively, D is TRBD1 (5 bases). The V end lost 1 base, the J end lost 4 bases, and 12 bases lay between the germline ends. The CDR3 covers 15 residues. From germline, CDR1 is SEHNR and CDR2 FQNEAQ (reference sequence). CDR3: CASSLGVGPSDTQYF. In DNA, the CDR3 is TGTGCCAGCAGCTTAGGTGTGGGGCCCTCAGATACGCAGTATTTT. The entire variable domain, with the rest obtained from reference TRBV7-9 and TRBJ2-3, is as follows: DTGVSQNPRHKITKRGQNVTFRCDPISEHNRLYWYRQTLGQGPEFLTYFQNEAQLEKSRLLSDRFSAERPKGSFSTLEIQRTEQGDSAMYLCASSLGVGPSDTQYFGPGTRLTVL.

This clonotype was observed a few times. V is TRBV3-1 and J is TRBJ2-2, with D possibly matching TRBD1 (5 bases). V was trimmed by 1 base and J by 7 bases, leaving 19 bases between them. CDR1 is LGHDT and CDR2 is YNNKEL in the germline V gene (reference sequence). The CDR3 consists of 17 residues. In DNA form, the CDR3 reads TGTGCCAGCAGCCAAGCTTCATCCCGTTGGACAAGCGGGGAGCTGTTTTTT. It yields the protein CASSQASSRWTSGELFF.

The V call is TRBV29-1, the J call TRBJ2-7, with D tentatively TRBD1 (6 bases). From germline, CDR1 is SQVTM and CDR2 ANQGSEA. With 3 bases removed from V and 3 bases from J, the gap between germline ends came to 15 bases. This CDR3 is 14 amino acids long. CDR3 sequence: CSVDTATGIYEQYF. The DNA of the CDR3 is TGCAGCGTTGATACGGCAACAGGGATCTACGAGCAGTACTTC.

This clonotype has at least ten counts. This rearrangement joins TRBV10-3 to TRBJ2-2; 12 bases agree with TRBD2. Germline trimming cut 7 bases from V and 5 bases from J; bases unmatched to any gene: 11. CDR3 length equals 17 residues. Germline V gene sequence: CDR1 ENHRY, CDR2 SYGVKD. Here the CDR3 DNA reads TGTGCCATCACCACCGGACTAGCGGGGTATCGGACCGGGGAGCTGTTTTTT. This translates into CAITTGLAGYRTGELFF.

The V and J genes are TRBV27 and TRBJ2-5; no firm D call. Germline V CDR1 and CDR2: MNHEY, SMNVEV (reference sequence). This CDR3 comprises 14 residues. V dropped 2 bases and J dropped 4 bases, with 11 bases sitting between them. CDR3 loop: CASSLLTQRETQYF. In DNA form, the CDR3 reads TGTGCCAGCAGTTTACTTACACAGAGAGAGACCCAGTACTTC.

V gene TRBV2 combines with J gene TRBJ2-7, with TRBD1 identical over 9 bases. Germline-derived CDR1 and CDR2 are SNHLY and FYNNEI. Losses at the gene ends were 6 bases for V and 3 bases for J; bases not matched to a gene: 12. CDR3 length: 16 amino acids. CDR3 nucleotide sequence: TGTGCCAGCAGCCCAACGGGGACAGGGTACATCTACGAGCAGTACTTC. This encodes CASSPTGTGYIYEQYF.

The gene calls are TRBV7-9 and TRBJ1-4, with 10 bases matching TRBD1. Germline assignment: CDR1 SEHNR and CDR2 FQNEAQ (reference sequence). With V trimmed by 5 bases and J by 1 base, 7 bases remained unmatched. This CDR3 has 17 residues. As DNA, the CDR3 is TGTGCCAGCAGCAGACGGGACAGGGGCAGAACTAATGAAAAACTGTTTTTT. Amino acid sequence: CASSRRDRGRTNEKLFF.

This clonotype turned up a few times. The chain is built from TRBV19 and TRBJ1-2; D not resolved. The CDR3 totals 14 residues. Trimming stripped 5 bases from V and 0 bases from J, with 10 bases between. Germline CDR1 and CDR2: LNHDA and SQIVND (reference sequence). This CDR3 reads CASSVDGTNYGYTF. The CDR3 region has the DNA TGTGCCAGTAGTGTGGACGGTACTAACTATGGCTACACCTTC.